This record covers a single T cell receptor beta chain. Germline CDR1 is SNHLY and CDR2 is FYNNEI. The CDR3 is made up of 15 amino acids. The sample comes from a study of blood T cells in healthy people across ages. Using a J-beta primer mix together with a sample-barcoded 5' primer, a second PCR was run for roughly 6 to 11 cycles. TCRdb itself ran the 5' RACE reads through MiXCR, one entry per CDR3 protein. The table records over a million distinct CDR3 sequences, 35% to 50% of them present only once. The genes are TRBV2 and TRBJ2-5; 9 positions agree with TRBD1. The J call is in doubt because the DNA end fits TRBJ2-1 better. Material: blood. The receptor comes from a woman aged 60-75 years in good health. CDR3 loop: CASRQRQGEKETQFF. CDR3 nucleotide sequence: TGTGCCAGCAGACAAAGACAGGGGGAGAAAGAGACCCAGTTCTTC.